The 21 T cell receptor beta chains below come from one sample, sequenced in a study of immune reconstitution after stem cell transplant in scleroderma. A single record per CDR3 protein comes from TCRdb applying MiXCR to the RT-PCR reads. The sample has 5,000 to 6,500 distinct CDR3 sequences, 8% seen once. Sampling was conducted before or after autologous hematopoietic stem cell transplantation (not recorded which). Receptors originate from a male donor with systemic sclerosis.

The chain carries TRBV5-1 and TRBJ2-7, with D tentatively TRBD1 (6 bases). This CDR3 has 13 amino acids. Trimming pared 5 bases from V and 2 bases from J, leaving 11 bases between. The germline gives CDR1 SGHRS, CDR2 YFSETQ. CDR3 in DNA: TGCGCCAGCAGGAGGACAGACACCTACGAGCAGTACTTC. Amino acid sequence: CASRRTDTYEQYF.

The V and J genes are TRBV7-6 and TRBJ2-1, with 8 positions matching TRBD2. Germline V gene lookup returns CDR1 SGHVS and CDR2 FNYEAQ. The CDR3 totals 14 residues. V shed 1 base and J 12 bases; nucleotides not matched to a gene: 8. In DNA, the CDR3 is TGTGCCAGCAGCTTAGAGACGGGAGGGCCGGTGCAGTTCTTC. It encodes CASSLETGGPVQFF.

The chain uses TRBV20-1 and TRBJ1-1; D is perhaps TRBD1 (6 bases). CDR3 length equals 18 residues. V lost 0 bases to trimming and J lost 0 bases, with 20 bases between them. CDR1 is DFQATT and CDR2 is SNEGSKA in the germline V gene (reference sequence). This CDR3 is CSARESGRGAQLNTEAFF. CDR3 bases: TGCAGTGCTAGAGAGAGCGGCAGGGGCGCTCAGTTGAACACTGAAGCTTTCTTT.

Written as DNA, the CDR3 is TGTGCCATCAGTGATCCGGGGGCGGGGGAGACCCAGTACTTC. This codes for CAISDPGAGETQYF. The chain carries TRBV10-3 and TRBJ2-5, with D perhaps assigned TRBD1 or TRBD2 (6 bases each). Germline V gene data show CDR1 as ENHRY and CDR2 as SYGVKD. The CDR3 sequence is 14 residues long. V lost 3 bases and J lost 5, with 13 bases in between.

This clonotype has more than one count but fewer than ten. The V and J genes are TRBV19 and TRBJ2-1; no clear D. CDR1 and CDR2 (germline): LNHDA, SQIVND (reference sequence). Between the trimmed V and J ends, which lost 4 bases and 4 bases, there was a span of 8 bases. CDR3 length: 13 residues. As DNA, the CDR3 is TGTGCCAGTAGTACGGCAGCTTACAATGAGCAGTTCTTC. Its translation is CASSTAAYNEQFF.

Judged by abundance, this clonotype is medium-sized. The chain couples TRBV5-1 to TRBJ2-7; 7 bases map to TRBD1. This CDR3 spans 14 amino acids. V lost 2 bases to trimming and J lost 4 bases; unmatched junction nucleotides: 6. Per germline, CDR1 SGHRS and CDR2 YFSETQ. This CDR3 reads CASSLGQEPYEQYF. The CDR3 DNA sequence: TGCGCCAGCAGCTTAGGACAGGAGCCATACGAGCAGTACTTC. The full variable domain, its missing parts supplied by reference TRBV5-1 and TRBJ2-7, is KAGVTQTPRYLIKTRGQQVTLSCSPISGHRSVSWYQQTPGQGLQFLFEYFSETQRNKGNFPGRFSGRQFSNSRSEMNVSTLELGDSALYLCASSLGQEPYEQYFGPGTRLTVT.

In this sample, this clonotype is medium-sized (0.01 to 0.1%). V usage is TRBV7-8 and J usage is TRBJ1-2, with TRBD1 matching 8 bases. CDR3 length equals 15 residues. With 5 bases clipped from V and 1 base from J, the junction kept 6 bases outside the gene matches. The germline V gene encodes CDR1 SGHVS and CDR2 FQNEAQ. The CDR3 DNA sequence: TGTGCCAGCAGCGGGCGGGACAGGCGTAACTATGGCTACACCTTC. Translating it yields CASSGRDRRNYGYTF.

This clonotype turned up a few times. The chain combines TRBV29-1 with TRBJ1-2; D remains unclear. The CDR3 is made up of 14 amino acids. V was shortened by 3 bases and J by 0 bases, with 11 bases between the two germline ends. Germline CDR1 is SQVTM and CDR2 is ANQGSEA. The CDR3 bases are TGCAGCGTTGAGGGTCGAGCCACTAACTATGGCTACACCTTC. It yields the protein CSVEGRATNYGYTF.

This clonotype ranks as medium-sized. V and J are TRBV7-2 and TRBJ2-5; D could derive from TRBD1 or TRBD2 (5 bases each). V was clipped by 6 bases and J by 0 bases, with 8 bases between them. From germline, CDR1 is SGHTA and CDR2 FQGNSA. This CDR3 has 13 residues. The CDR3 reads CASRRGDQETQYF. In DNA, the CDR3 is TGTGCCAGCAGACGGGGCGACCAAGAGACCCAGTACTTC.

This clonotype has just one count. A read error may explain this, as a much larger clone is one base away. The chain combines TRBV7-3 with TRBJ2-1; 7 nucleotides line up with TRBD2. V lost 0 bases, J lost 2 bases, and 4 bases stayed unmatched. Germline V gene lookup returns CDR1 SGHTA and CDR2 FQGTGA. The CDR3 is 16 amino acids. In nucleotides, the CDR3 is TGTGCCAGCAGCTTAACGGCTAGCGGAGCCTACAATGAGCAGTTCTTC. Translated: CASSLTASGAYNEQFF.

This clonotype was seen once. J is TRBJ2-2 and V is TRBV5-1, with TRBD1 matching 7 bases. Germline V CDR1 and CDR2: SGHRS, YFSETQ. Unmatched junction bases numbered 3, after V lost 7 bases and J lost 0 bases. The CDR3 runs 14 residues. CDR3 in amino acids: CASLQGSNTGELFF. The CDR3 region has the DNA TGCGCCAGCCTACAGGGGTCGAACACCGGGGAGCTGTTTTTT. Full variable domain (rest looked up from reference TRBV5-1 and TRBJ2-2): KAGVTQTPRYLIKTRGQQVTLSCSPISGHRSVSWYQQTPGQGLQFLFEYFSETQRNKGNFPGRFSGRQFSNSRSEMNVSTLELGDSALYLCASLQGSNTGELFFGEGSRLTVL.

This clonotype has a handful of counts. The chain joins TRBV15 to TRBJ2-7; D is unresolved. Germline CDR1 reads LNHNV; CDR2 reads YYDKDF (reference sequence). The CDR3 is made up of 12 amino acids. Trimming took off 0 bases at V and 3 bases at J, with 3 bases between the two ends. The CDR3 sequence: CATSRDFYEQYF. Here the CDR3 DNA reads TGTGCCACCAGCAGAGATTTCTACGAGCAGTACTTC.

V usage is TRBV5-1 and J usage is TRBJ2-2, with D unresolved. The CDR3 spans 14 residues. CDR1 SGHRS and CDR2 YFSETQ come from the germline V gene. The ends were cut back, 2 bases at V and 9 bases at J, with 14 bases in the middle. The CDR3, as DNA: TGCGCCAGCAGCTTTGGTGACCACGCGCGGGAGCTGTTTTTT. Protein: CASSFGDHARELFF.

The gene calls are TRBV7-9 and TRBJ2-3; D ambiguous. The CDR3 covers 14 residues. The germline gives CDR1 SEHNR, CDR2 FQNEAQ (reference sequence). Trimming left V 6 bases short and J 5 bases short, with 15 bases between. The CDR3 DNA follows: TGTGCCAGCAGGTCAGAGACGGTCATAGATACGCAGTATTTT. It translates to CASRSETVIDTQYF.

Within the sample, this clonotype is medium-sized. This sequence joins TRBV6-1 and TRBJ2-7; TRBD1 is a possible D gene (6 bases). The germline gives CDR1 MNHNS, CDR2 SASEGT. The CDR3 is 14 amino acids. Trimming took off 3 bases at V and 7 bases at J, with 16 bases between the two ends. CDR3 sequence: CASSDPQGIGEQYF. In DNA, the CDR3 is TGTGCCAGCAGTGATCCCCAGGGGATAGGGGAGCAGTACTTC.

This clonotype came up a few times. CDR3 nucleotides: TGTGCCAGCAGTTTCGGCGGGTACCGTAGCAATCAGCCCCAGCATTTT. Residues: CASSFGGYRSNQPQHF. The genes are TRBV28 and TRBJ1-5; D gene ambiguous. Germline loops: CDR1 MDHEN, CDR2 SYDVKM. There are 16 residues in the CDR3. Trimming pared 3 bases from V and 0 bases from J, leaving 12 bases between.

This clonotype is classed as medium-sized. The rearrangement links TRBV20-1 to TRBJ2-7, with no clear D. Trimming removed 1 base from V and 3 bases from J, with 7 bases in between. Germline V gene sequence: CDR1 DFQATT, CDR2 SNEGSKA (reference sequence). The CDR3 totals 12 residues. The CDR3 region is CSARVTSYEQYF. The CDR3 DNA reads as TGCAGTGCTAGAGTAACAAGCTACGAGCAGTACTTC.

By proportion, this clonotype is medium-sized. The V gene is TRBV7-2, the J gene TRBJ2-3, with D tentatively TRBD2 (5 bases). V dropped 0 bases and J dropped 6 bases, with 13 bases sitting between them. The germline gives CDR1 SGHTA, CDR2 FQGNSA. CDR3 length equals 15 residues. CDR3 coding DNA: TGTGCCAGCAGCTTAGCGAGGAGTAGCGCTGATACGCAGTATTTT. It translates to CASSLARSSADTQYF. The whole variable domain, filled in from reference TRBV7-2 and TRBJ2-3, reads GAGVSQSPSNKVTEKGKDVELRCDPISGHTALYWYRQSLGQGLEFLIYFQGNSAPDKSGLPSDRFSAERTGGSVSTLTIQRTQQEDSAVYLCASSLARSSADTQYFGPGTRLTVL.

This clonotype is deemed medium-sized (0.01 to 0.1%). The V gene is TRBV5-1, the J gene TRBJ1-5, with D unresolved. This CDR3 has 14 residues. Germline V lookup: CDR1 SGHRS, CDR2 YFSETQ. Trimming removed 4 bases at V and 5 bases at J, with 13 bases between. The CDR3 coding sequence is TGCGCCAGCAGCGCAACATCGGGCGATCAGCCCCAGCATTTT. This codes for CASSATSGDQPQHF.

Relative to its sample, this clonotype is medium-sized. The V and J genes are TRBV2 and TRBJ1-5; D ambiguous. Per germline, CDR1 SNHLY and CDR2 FYNNEI. Trimming removed 3 bases at V and 4 bases at J, with 7 bases between. This CDR3 spans 13 amino acids. In nucleotides, the CDR3 is TGTGCCAGCAGTGAGCTGCCGAATCAGCCCCAGCATTTT. The encoded protein is CASSELPNQPQHF.

This clonotype was seen more than once but under ten times. This chain uses TRBV19 with TRBJ2-3, with 9 bases fitting TRBD2. Looked up from germline, CDR1 is LNHDA and CDR2 is SQIVND (reference sequence). There are 15 residues in the CDR3. Trimming took 4 bases from V and 2 from J; bases not matched to a gene: 4. CDR3: CASSSSGGLTDTQYF. The CDR3, as DNA: TGTGCCAGTAGTAGTAGCGGGGGCCTCACAGATACGCAGTATTTT.